The 8 T cell receptor beta chains given below trace back to one sample, sequenced in a study of T-cell reconstitution after alpha-beta-depleted transplantation in children. Using unique molecular identifiers, the investigators prepared the TCRbeta library. TCRdb processed the PCR reads anew with MiXCR; each CDR3 protein has one entry. Of roughly 500,000 distinct CDR3 sequences in the sample, roughly a tenth were seen once. The sequences come from PBMCs, collected before TCRalphabeta/CD19-depleted stem cell transplant. These receptors were taken from a child aged 2-15 years with inherited bone marrow failure, due to receive a stem cell transplant.

The V call is TRBV9, the J call TRBJ2-5, with 8 bases matching TRBD2. The germline gives CDR1 SGDLS, CDR2 YYNGEE. CDR3 length: 16 amino acids. V lost 0 bases, J lost 1 base, and 5 bases stayed unmatched. The DNA of the CDR3 is TGTGCCAGCAGCGTAGTAAGCGGGGGCCCCCAAGAGACCCAGTACTTC. Translated, it gives CASSVVSGGPQETQYF. Supplemented by reference TRBV9 and TRBJ2-5, the full variable domain reads DSGVTQTPKHLITATGQRVTLRCSPRSGDLSVYWYQQSLDQGLQFLIQYYNGEERAKGNILERFSAQQFPDLHSELNLSSLELGDSALYFCASSVVSGGPQETQYFGPGTRLLVL.

This clonotype was counted at least ten times. The chain recombines TRBV10-3 with TRBJ2-1; D perhaps matches TRBD2 (7 bases). V gave up 0 bases and J gave up 6 bases, with 15 bases separating them. The germline V gene encodes CDR1 ENHRY and CDR2 SYGVKD. The CDR3 extends over 16 amino acids. The CDR3 DNA reads TGTGCCATCAGTGAGTCGAGAGGGGGGGACTTCAATGAGCAGTTCTTC. Translating it yields CAISESRGGDFNEQFF.

This clonotype was recorded many times. This CDR3 is CASSHIGEKNTGELFF. DNA for the CDR3: TGCGCCAGCAGCCACATCGGGGAAAAGAACACCGGGGAGCTGTTTTTT. V gene TRBV4-1 combines with J gene TRBJ2-2; TRBD2 is a possible D gene (5 bases). The V end was cut by 3 bases, the J end by 1 base, with 12 bases between. This CDR3 spans 16 amino acids. CDR1 and CDR2 from the germline V gene are MGHRA and YSYEKL.

At least ten counts were recorded for this clonotype. The V and J genes are TRBV11-2 and TRBJ2-1, with TRBD2 identical over 9 bases. The CDR3 contains 19 residues. Germline CDR1 reads SGHAT; CDR2 reads FQNNGV. V was clipped by 2 bases and J by 0 bases; unmatched bases: 11. CDR3 DNA: TGTGCCAGCAGCTTACCCGAGGCTAGCGGGACTAGCTCCTACAATGAGCAGTTCTTC. The encoded protein is CASSLPEASGTSSYNEQFF.

V is TRBV5-6 and J is TRBJ2-7; 9 positions match TRBD2. Germline CDR1 is SGHDT and CDR2 is YYEEEE. The length of the CDR3 is 16 residues. V dropped 0 bases and J dropped 6; count of bases not matched to a gene: 10. Here the CDR3 reads CASSLAQAGGLVEQYF. The CDR3 region has the DNA TGTGCCAGCAGCTTGGCCCAAGCGGGAGGACTTGTCGAGCAGTACTTC.

This clonotype was counted many times. V is TRBV4-3 and J is TRBJ2-3; TRBD1 is a possible D gene (6 bases). The CDR3 loop spans 17 amino acids. Trimming left V 6 bases short and J 2 bases short, with 21 bases between. CDR1 LGHNA and CDR2 YSLEER come from the germline V gene. In nucleotides, the CDR3 is TGCGCCAGCAGTGTCAGAACAGGGTCCAGACACACAGATACGCAGTATTTT. Translated, it gives CASSVRTGSRHTDTQYF.

This clonotype was seen more than once but under ten times. The V call is TRBV5-4, the J call TRBJ2-5, with D uncertain. CDR3 length: 15 residues. Trimming removed 0 bases from V and 1 base from J, with 10 bases in between. Germline CDR1 and CDR2: SGHNT and YYREEE (reference sequence). The CDR3 sequence: CASSLASSLQETQYF. The CDR3 region has the DNA TGTGCCAGCAGCTTGGCCAGCAGCCTCCAAGAGACCCAGTACTTC. Full variable domain (remainder filled in from reference TRBV5-4 and TRBJ2-5): ETGVTQSPTHLIKTRGQQVTLRCSSQSGHNTVSWYQQALGQGPQFIFQYYREEENGRGNFPPRFSGLQFPNYSSELNVNALELDDSALYLCASSLASSLQETQYFGPGTRLLVL.

This clonotype appeared a single time. Since a much larger clone is just one base distant, this may be a read error. This rearrangement joins TRBV7-2 to TRBJ2-4; no clear D gene. Germline V gene data show CDR1 as SGHTA and CDR2 as FQGNSA. The V and J ends lost 7 bases and 1 base respectively, with 14 bases between them. This CDR3 has 15 amino acids. In nucleotides, the CDR3 is TGTGCCAGCACGAATAAGAACCGGGCCAAAAACATTCAGTACTTC. Its translation: CASTNKNRAKNIQYF.